These T cell receptor beta chains were read from a single sample in a study of spatial heterogeneity in lung cancer. TCRdb analysed the 5' RACE reads with MiXCR anew, one entry per CDR3 protein. This table holds about 15,000 distinct CDR3 sequences, roughly 7.3% found once. Sample: lung tumor tissue, taken at surgery. These receptors were taken from a male donor with early-stage non-small cell lung cancer. The CDR3 runs from the conserved cysteine through the conserved F or W. The D gene is left open where the match is weak. Expanded clones are given a class, and other clones once, few, many or no size at all.

cdr3_length,clone_size,d_call,v_call,j_call,cdr3_nt,cdr3_aa
12,few,.,TRBV27,TRBJ2-5,TGTGCCAGCAGTCCTAGGGGTGAGACCCAGTACTTC,CASSPRGETQYF
14,.,.,TRBV20-1,TRBJ2-5,TGCAGTGCTAGAGTGGCAGGGGCGCGAGAGACCCAGTACTTC,CSARVAGARETQYF
13,.,.,TRBV20-1,TRBJ2-4,TGCAGTGCTGAACCGGGGTACAAAAACATTCAGTACTTC,CSAEPGYKNIQYF
14,medium-sized,.,TRBV6-2/TRBV6-3,TRBJ1-5,TGTGCCAGCAGTTACCCGACAGGTAACCAGCCCCAGCATTTT,CASSYPTGNQPQHF
14,medium-sized,TRBD1,TRBV20-1,TRBJ1-1,TGCAGTGCTAGGGTGACAGGGAGGGGAACTGAAGCTTTCTTT,CSARVTGRGTEAFF
15,medium-sized,TRBD1,TRBV20-1,TRBJ2-2,TGCAGTGCTAGCTGGGACAGGGGGCTGGACGGGGAGCTGTTTTTT,CSASWDRGLDGELFF
14,.,.,TRBV7-2,TRBJ2-3,TGTGCCAGCAGCCCCGGACTCAGCACAGATACGCAGTATTTT,CASSPGLSTDTQYF
14,few,TRBD1,TRBV2,TRBJ1-1,TGTGCCAGCAATTCCGGGACAGGGAGGACTGAAGCTTTCTTT,CASNSGTGRTEAFF
13,few,.,TRBV14,TRBJ1-1,TGTGCCAGCAGCCGAGAATTACGGGCTGAAGCTTTCTTT,CASSRELRAEAFF
12,many,.,TRBV7-3,TRBJ1-1,TGTGCCAGCCACGGGACTCTCACTGAAGCTTTCTTT,CASHGTLTEAFF
14,many,.,TRBV7-3,TRBJ2-2,TGTGCCAGCGAATTGACCCGTAACACCGGGGAGCTGTTTTTT,CASELTRNTGELFF
13,.,TRBD1,TRBV28,TRBJ2-7,TGTGCCAGCAGTTTAGGGACAGAGGACGAGCAGTACTTC,CASSLGTEDEQYF
16,few,TRBD2,TRBV6-2/TRBV6-3,TRBJ2-3,TGTGCCAGCAGTCAAGCGGGATTTTACAGCAGGGATACGCAGTATTTT,CASSQAGFYSRDTQYF
13,.,.,TRBV12-3/TRBV12-4,TRBJ1-5,TGTGCCAGCAGTTTCGCAGAGAATCAGCCCCAGCATTTT,CASSFAENQPQHF
11,many,TRBD1,TRBV29-1,TRBJ1-2,TGCAGCGTTGCCAGGGGGCAGGACTACACCTTC,CSVARGQDYTF
15,many,.,TRBV20-1,TRBJ2-2,TGCAGTGCTAGAGTAGTTGTACAGAACACCGGGGAGCTGTTTTTT,CSARVVVQNTGELFF
13,few,.,TRBV20-1,TRBJ1-1,TGCAGTGCTACTCCTTTTAGGGGCACTGAAGCTTTCTTT,CSATPFRGTEAFF
15,many,.,TRBV4-1,TRBJ2-5,TGCGCCAGCAGCCAAGAATTGTTAGGGGAAGAGACCCAGTACTTC,CASSQELLGEETQYF
17,many,.,TRBV6-1,TRBJ2-3,TGTGCCAGCAGCTTAACCAGGACAGTCCCCACCACAGATACGCAGTATTTT,CASSLTRTVPTTDTQYF
13,many,.,TRBV12-3/TRBV12-4,TRBJ2-3,TGTGCCAGCAGTTTTGGAAGGTCAGATACGCAGTATTTT,CASSFGRSDTQYF
13,.,.,TRBV12-3/TRBV12-4,TRBJ2-5,TGTGCCAGCAGTTTCCAGGTACAAGAGACCCAGTACTTC,CASSFQVQETQYF
15,few,.,TRBV5-1,TRBJ2-2,TGCGCCAGCAGCAGGGACGAAGCCAACACCGGGGAGCTGTTTTTT,CASSRDEANTGELFF
13,many,.,TRBV20-1,TRBJ2-7,TGCAGTGCTAGAGATGGGGGGTTCTACGAGCAGTACTTC,CSARDGGFYEQYF
14,many,.,TRBV5-6,TRBJ1-2,TGTGCCAGCAGCTTGGGCCACCTAGGTCGTGGCTACACCTTC,CASSLGHLGRGYTF
10,many,.,TRBV6-1,TRBJ2-2,TGTGCCAGCAGTGCCGGGTTGCTGTTTTTT,CASSAGLLFF
13,many,.,TRBV2,TRBJ1-5,TGTGCCAGCAAGACAGATAGCAATCAGCCCCAGCATTTT,CASKTDSNQPQHF
14,medium-sized,.,TRBV5-6,TRBJ2-1,TGTGCCAGCAGCTTACTGCAGGGCTGGAATGAGCAGTTCTTC,CASSLLQGWNEQFF
14,many,.,TRBV7-6,TRBJ2-2,TGTGCCAGCAGCTTAGGGACAAACACCGGGGAGCTGTTTTTT,CASSLGTNTGELFF
16,many,.,TRBV4-1,TRBJ1-4,TGCGCCAGCAGCCTAACCGAGGGCAACCCCCGGGAAAAACTGTTTTTT,CASSLTEGNPREKLFF
15,.,.,TRBV3-1,TRBJ2-3,TGTGCCAGCAGCCAGGGAGGGACAGATCTCGATACGCAGTATTTT,CASSQGGTDLDTQYF
16,.,TRBD2,TRBV4-1,TRBJ2-7,TGCGCCAGCAGCCAAGAAAGACTGGCGGGAGTCGGCGAGCAGTACTTC,CASSQERLAGVGEQYF
15,.,TRBD2,TRBV6-6,TRBJ2-7,TGTGCCAGCAGTTTTACTAGCGGGAGTCGTTACGAGCAGTACTTC,CASSFTSGSRYEQYF
15,many,.,TRBV2,TRBJ2-2,TGTGCCAGCAGCCTCAGCAGGGTAGCGACCGGGGAGCTGTTTTTT,CASSLSRVATGELFF
14,medium-sized,TRBD1,TRBV7-2,TRBJ1-1,TGTGCCAGCAGCTTACAGGGGGCGCGCACTGAAGCTTTCTTT,CASSLQGARTEAFF
17,medium-sized,.,TRBV14,TRBJ1-3,TGTGCCAGCAGCCTCGGATCCGGGATCCGCTCTGGAAACACCATATATTTT,CASSLGSGIRSGNTIYF
16,.,TRBD1,TRBV18,TRBJ2-7,TGTGCCAGCTCAACGGGACAGGGAGGGATAGGAGACGAGCAGTACTTC,CASSTGQGGIGDEQYF
16,many,TRBD1,TRBV7-8,TRBJ1-5,TGTGCCAGCAGCTTAGGGAACAGGGGGCTTTGGCAGCCCCAGCATTTT,CASSLGNRGLWQPQHF
13,many,.,TRBV7-8,TRBJ1-2,TGTGCCAGCAGCTGGCTTGGGGGGGATGGCTACACCTTC,CASSWLGGDGYTF
15,few,.,TRBV20-1,TRBJ2-5,TGCAGTGCTAGAGATTGGCTTGCCAGGAGGGAGACCCAGTACTTC,CSARDWLARRETQYF
9,few,.,TRBV29-1,TRBJ2-5,TGCAGCGTCGAAGAGACCCAGTACTTC,CSVEETQYF
14,few,TRBD1,TRBV19,TRBJ1-1,TGTGCCAGTCAAAAGGCCCAGGGGGTCACTGAAGCTTTCTTT,CASQKAQGVTEAFF